The 30 T cell receptor beta chains presented below share a single source sample, sequenced in a study of blood T cell repertoires in COVID-19. This table comes from immunoSEQ multiplex PCR, and its TCRdb copy is limited to in-frame clones, with some not included. In the table there are almost 300,000 clones, more than 85% of which are singletons. Source material: peripheral blood. Receptor source: an older man with acute or convalescent COVID-19.

The chain is built from TRBV19 and TRBJ2-4; D is ambiguous. V dropped 3 bases and J dropped 2 bases, with 14 bases sitting between them. From germline, CDR1 is LNHDA and CDR2 SQIVND (reference sequence). This CDR3 has 16 amino acids. The CDR3 here is CASSIPSSVTKNIQYF. The CDR3, as DNA: TGTGCCAGTAGTATCCCCTCGAGCGTAACCAAAAACATTCAGTACTTC.

The rearrangement joins TRBV7-2 to TRBJ2-1, with D unresolved. CDR1 SGHTA and CDR2 FQGNSA come from the germline V gene. The CDR3 has 13 amino acids. Deletions cut 3 bases from V and 4 bases from J, with 7 bases between. CDR3 sequence (DNA): TGTGCCAGCAGCTTCAATTTTTACAATGAGCAGTTCTTC. Amino acids: CASSFNFYNEQFF.

CDR3 residues: CASTLVGETEAFF. The CDR3, as DNA: TGTGCCAGCACCTTGGTGGGAGAGACTGAAGCTTTCTTT. The rearrangement joins TRBV28 to TRBJ1-1; no clear D gene. Trimming shortened V by 7 bases and J by 5 bases, and 14 bases separated the two germline ends. The CDR3 has 13 amino acids. Germline V gene sequence: CDR1 MDHEN, CDR2 SYDVKM.

This clone was seen only once. V is TRBV5-6 and J is TRBJ2-4; D uncertain. CDR3 length: 16 amino acids. The germline gives CDR1 SGHDT, CDR2 YYEEEE. The V gene lost 4 bases and the J gene lost 0 bases, with 14 bases spanning the gap. CDR3 loop: CASSRRLQLAKNIQYF. CDR3 DNA sequence: TGTGCCAGCAGCCGCCGACTGCAGTTAGCCAAAAACATTCAGTACTTC.

This clone is a singleton in its sample. The J gene is TRBJ2-4, the V gene TRBV18; maybe TRBD2 (6 bases). The V end lost 3 bases, the J end lost 7 bases, and 13 bases lay between the germline ends. The CDR3 is made up of 14 amino acids. Germline loops: CDR1 KGHSH, CDR2 LQKENI. CDR3 nucleotides: TGTGCCAGCTCACCGTGGAGGGGAGGTAACATTCAGTACTTC. Its translation is CASSPWRGGNIQYF.

J is TRBJ2-5 and V is TRBV3-1 (or the pseudogene TRBV3-2); 9 positions match TRBD2. Per germline, CDR1 LGHDT and CDR2 YNNKEL (reference sequence). CDR3 length: 16 residues. V shed 6 bases and J 1 base; nucleotides not matched to a gene: 9. The CDR3 region has the DNA TGTGCCAGCAGTCTTCTAGCGGGAACTTTCCAAGAGACCCAGTACTTC. Translation gives CASSLLAGTFQETQYF.

This chain uses TRBV5-1 with TRBJ2-5; 12 nucleotides match TRBD1. Germline V lookup: CDR1 SGHRS, CDR2 YFSETQ. Unmatched junction bases numbered 9, after V lost 7 bases and J lost 5 bases. This CDR3 region has 15 residues. CDR3 DNA: TGCGCCAGCCGTCCGGGACAGGGGGCGGGGGAGACCCAGTACTTC. Translation gives CASRPGQGAGETQYF.

The rearrangement joins TRBV7-2 to TRBJ2-7; weak D call: TRBD1 (5 bases). Trimming took off 2 bases at V and 0 bases at J, with 11 bases between the two ends. The CDR3 consists of 15 residues. CDR1 and CDR2 (germline): SGHTA, FQGNSA. CDR3 amino acids: CASSLQGGGSYEQYF. In DNA form, the CDR3 reads TGTGCCAGCAGCTTACAGGGCGGCGGCTCCTACGAGCAGTACTTC.

This clone was detected a few times. The rearrangement uses TRBV28 and TRBJ2-2, with D possibly TRBD2 on 6 matching bases. Trimming cost V 7 bases and J 5 bases, with 17 bases left between them. The CDR3 runs to 15 residues. Germline CDR1 reads MDHEN; CDR2 reads SYDVKM. CDR3 in amino acids: CASTLGGSGTGELFF. The CDR3 DNA sequence: TGTGCCAGCACTCTGGGGGGATCGGGAACCGGGGAGCTGTTTTTT.

The chain has TRBV9 and TRBJ1-5; D is uncertain. The CDR3 totals 12 residues. Trimming cost V 2 bases and J 9 bases, with 9 bases left between them. Germline assignment: CDR1 SGDLS and CDR2 YYNGEE. The chain's CDR3 is CASSVAGGPQHF. CDR3 nucleotide sequence: TGTGCCAGCAGCGTCGCGGGAGGGCCCCAGCATTTT.

V is TRBV2 and J is TRBJ2-1, with 7 bases identical to TRBD1. J gave up 5 bases and V 7 bases, and 5 bases lay outside the gene matches. The CDR3 extends over 13 amino acids. CDR1 is SNHLY, CDR2 FYNNEI, per germline. The CDR3 sequence is CASKRQGNNEQFF. For the CDR3, the DNA is TGTGCCAGCAAACGACAGGGAAACAATGAGCAGTTCTTC.

The CDR3 DNA follows: TGTGCCAGCAGTTACTCGACGGGGGGCAATGAGCAGTTCTTC. Translation gives CASSYSTGGNEQFF. The chain is built from TRBV6-2 or TRBV6-3 and TRBJ2-1; 7 bases are a match to TRBD2. The CDR3 runs 14 residues. The ends lost 0 bases at V and 6 bases at J; junction bases unmatched: 2. Germline-derived CDR1 and CDR2 are MNHEY and SVGEGT.

The rearrangement uses TRBV29-1 and TRBJ1-2, with 8 bases matching TRBD1. The CDR3 has 15 amino acids. Trimming cost V 5 bases and J 3 bases; bases outside gene matches: 11. The germline CDR1 and CDR2 sequences are SQVTM and ANQGSEA. CDR3 nucleotide sequence: TGCAGCGTTCTGGCCAGGGGGCAGTTAGACTATGGCTACACCTTC. It is translated as CSVLARGQLDYGYTF.

The chain employs TRBV27 and TRBJ1-6; D is unresolved. V was cut by 3 bases and J by 7 bases, with 10 bases left in between. CDR1 is MNHEY, CDR2 SMNVEV, per germline (reference sequence). CDR3 length: 14 residues. CDR3 DNA sequence: TGTGCCAGCAGTTTGGAGGGTTTAAATTCACCCCTCCACTTT. Translating it yields CASSLEGLNSPLHF.

This chain links TRBV6-5 with TRBJ1-1; D remains unclear. The CDR3 has 12 residues. The V gene lost 5 bases and the J gene lost 1 base, with 5 bases spanning the gap. In germline, CDR1 is MNHEY, CDR2 SVGAGI. The CDR3: CASSTQNTEAFF. In nucleotides, the CDR3 is TGTGCCAGCAGTACTCAGAACACTGAAGCTTTCTTT.

The V call is TRBV28, the J call TRBJ1-5, with D possibly being TRBD1 (6 bases). Between the trimmed V and J ends, which lost 0 bases and 6 bases, there was a span of 15 bases. CDR1 is MDHEN, CDR2 SYDVKM, per germline. The CDR3 is 16 residues long. The CDR3 loop is CASSLWRPGAAQPQHF. The CDR3 nucleotides are TGTGCCAGCAGTTTATGGAGGCCAGGGGCGGCTCAGCCCCAGCATTTT.

This clone was found once. The chain has TRBV18 and TRBJ2-1; possible D gene TRBD2, 5 bases. CDR1 and CDR2 from the germline V gene are KGHSH and LQKENI. V was clipped by 1 base and J by 0 bases, with 13 bases between them. CDR3 size: 17 residues. CDR3 sequence reads: CASSPRASGSSYNEQFF. For the CDR3, the DNA is TGTGCCAGCTCACCACGCGCTTCGGGGAGCTCCTACAATGAGCAGTTCTTC. The entire variable domain, with the rest obtained from reference TRBV18 and TRBJ2-1, is as follows: NAGVMQNPRHLVRRRGQEARLRCSPMKGHSHVYWYRQLPEEGLKFMVYLQKENIIDESGMPKERFSAEFPKEGPSILRIQQVVRGDSAAYFCASSPRASGSSYNEQFFGPGTRLTVL.

V usage is TRBV5-1 and J usage is TRBJ2-7; 13 nucleotides match TRBD2. The CDR3 is made up of 15 amino acids. Germline CDR1 reads SGHRS; CDR2 reads YFSETQ. J lost 6 bases, V lost 3 bases, and 6 bases had no gene match. CDR3 protein: CASSSSGTSGTEQYF. The DNA of the CDR3 is TGCGCCAGCAGCTCTTCCGGGACTAGCGGGACCGAGCAGTACTTC.

This clone has a single count. The V gene is TRBV7-9, the J gene TRBJ1-2; D possibly corresponds to TRBD1 (5 bases). V lost 5 bases and J lost 5, with 21 bases in between. Per germline, CDR1 SEHNR and CDR2 FQNEAQ (reference sequence). CDR3 length: 16 residues. CDR3 loop: CASSPTGGTQVYGYTF. CDR3 sequence (DNA): TGTGCCAGCAGCCCAACAGGCGGCACCCAGGTTTATGGCTACACCTTC.

This chain connects TRBV3-1 (or the pseudogene TRBV3-2) to TRBJ2-5; 9 bases map to TRBD2. CDR3 length: 15 residues. Trimming cost V 6 bases and J 4 bases; bases outside gene matches: 9. Per the germline V gene, CDR1 is LGHDT and CDR2 is YNNKEL (reference sequence). CDR3: CASSPGGSGRETQYF. For the CDR3, the DNA is TGTGCCAGCAGTCCCGGTGGTAGCGGGAGAGAGACCCAGTACTTC.

V is TRBV28 and J is TRBJ2-7, with TRBD2 matching 8 bases. Per the germline V gene, CDR1 is MDHEN and CDR2 is SYDVKM. V shed 5 bases, J shed 2 bases, and the junction held 5 bases outside the gene matches. This CDR3 has 14 amino acids. The DNA for the CDR3 is TGTGCCAGCAGTGGCGGGGGGCTAGCCTACGAGCAGTACTTC. This sequence encodes CASSGGGLAYEQYF.

This chain uses TRBV3-1 (or the pseudogene TRBV3-2) with TRBJ2-7; 9 nucleotides line up with TRBD1. The CDR3 is 16 residues long. Germline CDR1 LGHDT, CDR2 YNNKEL (reference sequence). The trim removed 3 bases at V and 6 bases at J, leaving 12 bases unmatched. The DNA of the CDR3 is TGTGCCAGCAGCCAGCTCAGTCCGGGACAGGGACGCGAGCAGTACTTC. Its translation is CASSQLSPGQGREQYF.

V gene TRBV4-2 combines with J gene TRBJ1-5, with a weak D call TRBD1 (5 bases). The germline gives CDR1 LGHNA, CDR2 YNFKEQ. Trimming left V 0 bases short and J 4 bases short, with 13 bases between. This CDR3 is built from 16 residues. CDR3 protein: CASSQDGGAENQPQHF. DNA of the CDR3: TGTGCCAGCAGCCAAGATGGAGGGGCCGAGAATCAGCCCCAGCATTTT.

V and J are TRBV9 and TRBJ1-1, with D unclear. The ends were cut back, 0 bases at V and 0 bases at J, with 9 bases in the middle. Germline CDR1 and CDR2: SGDLS and YYNGEE. This CDR3 has 15 residues. The CDR3 bases are TGTGCCAGCAGCGTAGTGGAGAAACTGAACACTGAAGCTTTCTTT. Translated: CASSVVEKLNTEAFF.

This rearrangement joins TRBV11-3 to TRBJ2-7, with 7 bases fitting TRBD1. V dropped 5 bases and J dropped 0; count of bases not matched to a gene: 7. The CDR3 sequence is 15 residues long. Germline CDR1 reads SGHNT; CDR2 reads YENEEA. The CDR3 protein is CASSPAGTASYEQYF. CDR3 DNA sequence: TGTGCCAGCAGCCCGGCCGGGACAGCCTCCTACGAGCAGTACTTC.

This clone was detected only once. The gene calls are TRBV10-3 and TRBJ2-7; D is unclear. This CDR3 is built from 12 residues. Germline CDR1 ENHRY, CDR2 SYGVKD. Between the trimmed V and J ends, which lost 6 bases and 2 bases, there was a span of 8 bases. For the CDR3, the DNA is TGTGCCATCAGCACCACAACCTACGAGCAGTACTTC. Its translation: CAISTTTYEQYF.

This rearrangement joins TRBV7-2 to TRBJ2-5, with 7 bases that match TRBD1. The CDR3 loop spans 15 amino acids. Germline V gives CDR1 SGHTA, CDR2 FQGNSA. Trimming cost V 1 base and J 0 bases; bases outside gene matches: 2. DNA of the CDR3: TGTGCCAGCAGCTTAGTGGGACAGAACCAAGAGACCCAGTACTTC. Translating gives CASSLVGQNQETQYF.

The gene calls are TRBV28 and TRBJ1-2; D is possibly TRBD1 (5 bases). Per the germline V gene, CDR1 is MDHEN and CDR2 is SYDVKM. The CDR3 is made up of 13 amino acids. V was pared by 7 bases and J by 8 bases, with 17 bases between. CDR3 in DNA: TGTGCCAGCACAAGATACCGGGGGGTCGGCTACACCTTC. Protein sequence: CASTRYRGVGYTF.

This clone is a singleton in its sample. The chain uses TRBV10-3 and TRBJ2-5, with a weak D call TRBD2 (5 bases). This CDR3 is built from 12 residues. Germline CDR1 reads ENHRY; CDR2 reads SYGVKD. The CDR3 region is CAVGRVPETQYF. The DNA of the CDR3 is TGTGCGGTCGGGCGGGTTCCGGAGACCCAGTACTTC.

The chain joins TRBV3-1 (or the pseudogene TRBV3-2) to TRBJ2-3; D is unresolved. V was shortened by 4 bases and J by 0 bases, with 11 bases between the two germline ends. CDR1 is LGHDT and CDR2 is YNNKEL in the germline V gene (reference sequence). The CDR3 contains 15 residues. The CDR3 DNA follows: TGTGCCAGCAGCCTTAATAGAGTCAGCACAGATACGCAGTATTTT. As protein: CASSLNRVSTDTQYF.